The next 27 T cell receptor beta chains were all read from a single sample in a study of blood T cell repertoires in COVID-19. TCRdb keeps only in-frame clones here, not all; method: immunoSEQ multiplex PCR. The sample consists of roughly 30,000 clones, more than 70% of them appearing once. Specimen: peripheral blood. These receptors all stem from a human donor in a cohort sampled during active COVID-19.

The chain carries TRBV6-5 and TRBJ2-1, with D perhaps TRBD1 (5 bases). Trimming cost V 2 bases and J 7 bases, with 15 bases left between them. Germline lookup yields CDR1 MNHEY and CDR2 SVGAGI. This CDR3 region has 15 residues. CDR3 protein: CASSYQGVFGNEQFF. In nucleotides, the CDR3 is TGTGCCAGCAGTTACCAGGGTGTTTTTGGAAATGAGCAGTTCTTC.

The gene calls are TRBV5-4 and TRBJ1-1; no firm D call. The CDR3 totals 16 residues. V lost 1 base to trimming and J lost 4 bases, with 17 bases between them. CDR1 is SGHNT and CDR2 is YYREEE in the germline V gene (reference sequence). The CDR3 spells CASSLPFGQSPTEAFF. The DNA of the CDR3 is TGTGCCAGCAGCTTGCCTTTTGGGCAGTCACCCACTGAAGCTTTCTTT. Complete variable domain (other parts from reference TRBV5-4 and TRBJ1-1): ETGVTQSPTHLIKTRGQQVTLRCSSQSGHNTVSWYQQALGQGPQFIFQYYREEENGRGNFPPRFSGLQFPNYSSELNVNALELDDSALYLCASSLPFGQSPTEAFFGQGTRLTVV.

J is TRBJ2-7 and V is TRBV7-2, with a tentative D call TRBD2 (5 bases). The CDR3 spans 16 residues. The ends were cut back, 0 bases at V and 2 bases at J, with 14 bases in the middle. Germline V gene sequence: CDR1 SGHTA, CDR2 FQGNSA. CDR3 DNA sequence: TGTGCCAGCAGCTTAGCGACAAGTCAGAGGGCCTACGAGCAGTACTTC. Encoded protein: CASSLATSQRAYEQYF.

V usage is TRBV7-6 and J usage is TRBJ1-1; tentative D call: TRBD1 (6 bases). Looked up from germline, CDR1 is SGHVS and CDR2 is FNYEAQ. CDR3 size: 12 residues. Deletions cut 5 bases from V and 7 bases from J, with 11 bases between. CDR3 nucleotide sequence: TGTGCCAGCAGCCTGACAGGTCGTGAAGCTTTCTTT. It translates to CASSLTGREAFF.

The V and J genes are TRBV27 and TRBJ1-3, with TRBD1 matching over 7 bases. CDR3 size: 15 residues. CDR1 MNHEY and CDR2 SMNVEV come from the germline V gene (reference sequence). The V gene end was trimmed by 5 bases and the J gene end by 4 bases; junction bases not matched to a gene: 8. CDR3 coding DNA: TGTGCCAGCAGTCCAGGCCCGGGACAGGGAAACACCATATATTTT. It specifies CASSPGPGQGNTIYF.

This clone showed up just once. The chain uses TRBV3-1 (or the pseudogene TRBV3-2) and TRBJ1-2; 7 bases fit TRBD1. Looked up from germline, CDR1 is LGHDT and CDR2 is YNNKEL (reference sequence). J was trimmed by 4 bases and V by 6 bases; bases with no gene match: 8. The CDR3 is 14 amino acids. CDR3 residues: CASSLGQAGYGYTF. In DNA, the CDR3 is TGTGCCAGCAGTCTTGGACAGGCGGGCTATGGCTACACCTTC.

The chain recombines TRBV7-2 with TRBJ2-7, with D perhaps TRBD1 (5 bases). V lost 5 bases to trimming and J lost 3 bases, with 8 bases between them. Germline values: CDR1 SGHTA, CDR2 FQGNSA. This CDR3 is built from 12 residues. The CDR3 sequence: CASSPQVYEQYF. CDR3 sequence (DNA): TGTGCCAGCAGCCCACAGGTCTACGAGCAGTACTTC.

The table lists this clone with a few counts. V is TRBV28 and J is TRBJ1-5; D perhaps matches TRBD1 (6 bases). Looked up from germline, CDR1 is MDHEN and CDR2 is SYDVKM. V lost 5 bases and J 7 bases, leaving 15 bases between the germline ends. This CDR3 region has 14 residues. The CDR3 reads CASSDTGSRQPQHF. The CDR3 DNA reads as TGTGCCAGCAGTGATACAGGGTCGAGGCAGCCCCAGCATTTT.

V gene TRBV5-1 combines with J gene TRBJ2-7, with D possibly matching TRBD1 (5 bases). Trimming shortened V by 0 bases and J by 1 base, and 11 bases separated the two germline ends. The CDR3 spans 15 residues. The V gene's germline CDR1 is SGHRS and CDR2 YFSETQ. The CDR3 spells CASSLAARGSYEQYF. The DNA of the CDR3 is TGCGCCAGCAGCTTGGCTGCTAGGGGTTCCTACGAGCAGTACTTC.

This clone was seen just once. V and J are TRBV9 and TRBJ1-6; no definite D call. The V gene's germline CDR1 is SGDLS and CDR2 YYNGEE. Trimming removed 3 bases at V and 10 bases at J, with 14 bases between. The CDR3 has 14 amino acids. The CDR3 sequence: CASSEGAGASPLHF. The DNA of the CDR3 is TGTGCCAGCAGCGAGGGCGCGGGTGCCTCACCCCTCCACTTT.

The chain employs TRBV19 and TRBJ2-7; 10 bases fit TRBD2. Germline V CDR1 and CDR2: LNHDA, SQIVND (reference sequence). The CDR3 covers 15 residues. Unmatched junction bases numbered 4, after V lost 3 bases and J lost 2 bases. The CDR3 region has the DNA TGTGCCAGTAGTATCAGCGGGACTAGCGCCTACGAGCAGTACTTC. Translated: CASSISGTSAYEQYF.

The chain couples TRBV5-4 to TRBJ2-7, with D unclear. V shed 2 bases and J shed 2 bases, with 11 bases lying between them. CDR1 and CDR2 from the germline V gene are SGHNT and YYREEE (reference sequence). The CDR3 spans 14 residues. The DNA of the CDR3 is TGTGCCAGCAGCTTATCGTCGGGTACCTACGAGCAGTACTTC. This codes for CASSLSSGTYEQYF.

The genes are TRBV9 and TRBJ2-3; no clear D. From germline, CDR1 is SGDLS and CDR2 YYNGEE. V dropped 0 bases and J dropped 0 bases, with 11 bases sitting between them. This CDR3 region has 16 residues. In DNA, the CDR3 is TGTGCCAGCAGCGTAGACCGAGCGACTAGCACAGATACGCAGTATTTT. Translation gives CASSVDRATSTDTQYF.

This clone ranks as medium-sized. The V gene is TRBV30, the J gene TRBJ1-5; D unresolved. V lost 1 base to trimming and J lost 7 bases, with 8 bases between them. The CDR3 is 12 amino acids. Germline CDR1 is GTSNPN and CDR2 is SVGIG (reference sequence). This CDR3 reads CAWSGQLQPQHF. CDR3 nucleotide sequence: TGTGCCTGGAGTGGCCAACTACAGCCCCAGCATTTT.

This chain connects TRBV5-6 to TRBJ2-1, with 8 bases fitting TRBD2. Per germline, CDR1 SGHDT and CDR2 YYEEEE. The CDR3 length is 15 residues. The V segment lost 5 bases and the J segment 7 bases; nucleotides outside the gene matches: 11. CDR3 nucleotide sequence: TGTGCCAGCAGGGTGCGGGGGGCCAGTGGGAATGAGCAGTTCTTC. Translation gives CASRVRGASGNEQFF.

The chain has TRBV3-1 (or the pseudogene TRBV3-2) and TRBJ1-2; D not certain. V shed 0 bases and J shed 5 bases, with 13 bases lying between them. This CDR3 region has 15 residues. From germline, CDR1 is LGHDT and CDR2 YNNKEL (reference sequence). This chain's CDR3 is CASSQDRIQPYGYTF. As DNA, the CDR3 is TGTGCCAGCAGCCAAGATCGGATACAGCCGTATGGCTACACCTTC.

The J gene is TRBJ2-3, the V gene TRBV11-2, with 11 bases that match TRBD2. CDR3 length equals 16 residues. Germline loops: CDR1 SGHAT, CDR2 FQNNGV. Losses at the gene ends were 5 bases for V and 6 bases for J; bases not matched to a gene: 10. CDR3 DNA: TGTGCCAGCAGCCCCCGGGGTAGCGGGGGGGCGGATACGCAGTATTTT. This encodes CASSPRGSGGADTQYF.

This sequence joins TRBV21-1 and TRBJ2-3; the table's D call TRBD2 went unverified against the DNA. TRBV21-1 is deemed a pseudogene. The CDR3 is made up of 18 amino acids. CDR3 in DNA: TGTGCCAGCAGCAAAAAGGGAACAGGCGGGGGGCCTGCAGATACGCAGTATTTT. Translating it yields CASSKKGTGGGPADTQYF.

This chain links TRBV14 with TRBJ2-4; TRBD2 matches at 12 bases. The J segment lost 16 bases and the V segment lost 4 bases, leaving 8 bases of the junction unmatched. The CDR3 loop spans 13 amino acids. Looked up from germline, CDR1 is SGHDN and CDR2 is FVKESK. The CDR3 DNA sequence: TGTGCCAGCAGCCGCGGGACTAGCGGGCCGGGTTACTTC. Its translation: CASSRGTSGPGYF.

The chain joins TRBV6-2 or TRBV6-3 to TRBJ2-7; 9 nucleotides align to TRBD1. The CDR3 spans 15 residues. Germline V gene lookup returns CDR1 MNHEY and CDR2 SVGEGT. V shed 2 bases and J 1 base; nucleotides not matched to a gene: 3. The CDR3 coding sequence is TGTGCCAGCAGTTACCAGACAGGGGGGTCCTACGAGCAGTACTTC. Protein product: CASSYQTGGSYEQYF.

CDR3 loop: CASRPGQGLFKAFF. The CDR3 coding sequence is TGTGCCAGCAGACCTGGACAGGGTTTGTTTAAAGCTTTCTTT. The chain couples TRBV3-1 (or the pseudogene TRBV3-2) to TRBJ1-1, with 8 nucleotides matching TRBD1. Losses at the gene ends were 6 bases for V and 9 bases for J; bases not matched to a gene: 12. CDR1 and CDR2 from the germline V gene are LGHDT and YNNKEL (reference sequence). The CDR3 consists of 14 residues.

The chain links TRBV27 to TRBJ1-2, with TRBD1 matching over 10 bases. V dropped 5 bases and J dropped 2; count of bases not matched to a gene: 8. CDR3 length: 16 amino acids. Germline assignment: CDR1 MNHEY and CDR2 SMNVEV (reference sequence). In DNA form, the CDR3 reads TGTGCCAGCAGTCTCCAAAGGGGACAGGGGAACTATGGCTACACCTTC. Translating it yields CASSLQRGQGNYGYTF.

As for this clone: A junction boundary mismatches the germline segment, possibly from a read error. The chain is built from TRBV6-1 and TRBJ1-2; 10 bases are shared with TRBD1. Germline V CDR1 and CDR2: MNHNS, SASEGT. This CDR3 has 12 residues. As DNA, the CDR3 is TGTGCCAGCAGTGAAGGTTGGGACAGGGGCCACTTC. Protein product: CASSEGWDRGHF.

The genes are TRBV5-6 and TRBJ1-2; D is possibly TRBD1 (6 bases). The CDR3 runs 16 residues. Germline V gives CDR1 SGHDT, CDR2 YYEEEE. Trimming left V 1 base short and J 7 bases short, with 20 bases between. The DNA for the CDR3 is TGTGCCAGCAGCTTGACGGGCTCGGGGGGCGCGGGTGGCTACACCTTC. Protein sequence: CASSLTGSGGAGGYTF.

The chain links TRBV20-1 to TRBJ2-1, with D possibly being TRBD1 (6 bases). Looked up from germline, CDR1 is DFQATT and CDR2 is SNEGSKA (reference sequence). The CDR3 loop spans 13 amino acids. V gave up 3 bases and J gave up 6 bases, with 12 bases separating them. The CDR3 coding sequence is TGCAGTGCTAGTGCCAACAGGGTCAATGAGCAGTTCTTC. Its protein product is CSASANRVNEQFF.

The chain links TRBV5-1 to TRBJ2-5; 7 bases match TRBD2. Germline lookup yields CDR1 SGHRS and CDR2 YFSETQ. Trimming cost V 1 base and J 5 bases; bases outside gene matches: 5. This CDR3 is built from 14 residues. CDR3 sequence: CASSLWGGDETQYF. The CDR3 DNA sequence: TGCGCCAGCAGCTTGTGGGGGGGTGATGAGACCCAGTACTTC. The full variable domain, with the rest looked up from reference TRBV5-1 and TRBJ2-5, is KAGVTQTPRYLIKTRGQQVTLSCSPISGHRSVSWYQQTPGQGLQFLFEYFSETQRNKGNFPGRFSGRQFSNSRSEMNVSTLELGDSALYLCASSLWGGDETQYFGPGTRLLVL.

The CDR3 nucleotides read TGTGCCAGTAGTATAAGAGGGCTGAACACTGAAGCTTTCTTT. Protein product: CASSIRGLNTEAFF. The chain couples TRBV19 to TRBJ1-1; no firm D call. Trimming left V 2 bases short and J 0 bases short, with 7 bases between. Germline assignment: CDR1 LNHDA and CDR2 SQIVND (reference sequence). The CDR3 length is 14 residues.